Following are 28 T cell receptor beta chains from one sample sequenced in a study of spatial heterogeneity in lung cancer (dated by TCRdb to between 2018 and 2021). The time point label, as the study defines it: blood at routine non-recurrence follow-up after resection. Receptor amplification or capture employed 5' RACE. These reads were obtained on a NextSeq 500. TCRdb itself trimmed the public reads at Q25 with fastp, ran MiXCR and retained productive beta chains. When rows share a CDR3 protein, they turn into one entry using the most common DNA and genes. Present in this sample are 2,500 to 3,500 distinct CDR3 sequences, around 50% of which were seen just once. Jointly, the top ten make up around 3% of the sample. The sample consisted of PBMCs, taken at follow-up. The receptors shown here come from a male donor with early-stage non-small cell lung cancer.

This clonotype rates as large (0.1 to 1%). This beta chain lies outside the target of a library built for alpha chains; its clone size means little. In nucleotides, the CDR3 is TGTGCCAGCAGCCTCCAACCTCTAGCGGGAGGCACAGATACGCAGTATTTT. Translation: CASSLQPLAGGTDTQYF. The genes are TRBV11-2 and TRBJ2-3, with TRBD2 matching 10 bases. With 5 bases clipped from V and 1 base from J, the junction kept 9 bases outside the gene matches. CDR3 length equals 17 residues. Germline loops: CDR1 SGHAT, CDR2 FQNNGV.

This clonotype was detected only a few times. The library was designed around alpha chains, so this beta chain is a stray read whose abundance carries little weight. The rearrangement links TRBV7-2 to TRBJ2-3; 8 bases line up with TRBD1. The CDR3 sequence is 15 residues long. Per the germline V gene, CDR1 is SGHTA and CDR2 is FQGNSA. J gave up 1 base and V 4 bases, and 4 bases lay outside the gene matches. This CDR3 reads CASSSQTGGTDTQYF. In DNA form, the CDR3 reads TGTGCCAGCAGCTCCCAGACAGGGGGCACAGATACGCAGTATTTT. The full variable domain, its missing parts supplied by reference TRBV7-2 and TRBJ2-3, is GAGVSQSPSNKVTEKGKDVELRCDPISGHTALYWYRQSLGQGLEFLIYFQGNSAPDKSGLPSDRFSAERTGGSVSTLTIQRTQQEDSAVYLCASSSQTGGTDTQYFGPGTRLTVL.

Turning to this clonotype: This beta chain is a stray sequence in a library constructed for alpha chains; its clone size is not meaningful. V and J are TRBV20-1 and TRBJ1-1, with unresolved D. Germline V CDR1 and CDR2: DFQATT, SNEGSKA (reference sequence). The CDR3 spans 12 residues. V was pared by 5 bases and J by 8 bases, with 15 bases between. The CDR3 reads CSAAYSTGEAFF. CDR3 DNA: TGCAGTGCTGCCTACTCGACGGGAGAAGCTTTCTTT.

Comments on this clonotype: This beta chain is a stray read from a library made for alpha chains; its abundance is not meaningful. The rearrangement joins TRBV5-5 to TRBJ1-1, with D unresolved. CDR3 length: 11 residues. V gave up 10 bases and J gave up 0 bases, with 7 bases separating them. Looked up from germline, CDR1 is SGHKS and CDR2 is YYEKEE (reference sequence). The CDR3 sequence is CASTLNTEAFF. The CDR3 region has the DNA TGTGCCTCCACATTGAACACTGAAGCTTTCTTT.

This clonotype showed up just a few times. This beta chain is a stray read from a library made for alpha chains; its abundance is not meaningful. The genes are TRBV6-5 and TRBJ2-7; TRBD1 agrees at 7 bases. V lost 0 bases and J lost 5; bases outside the gene matches: 7. CDR3 length: 15 residues. Germline V gene sequence: CDR1 MNHEY, CDR2 SVGAGI. The CDR3 DNA sequence: TGTGCCAGCAGTTACTCGTATGTGACAGGGAACGAGCAGTACTTC. Translated: CASSYSYVTGNEQYF.

This clonotype was counted a few times. In a library made to pick up alpha chains, this beta chain is a stray read with a size that means little. This chain joins TRBV21-1 and TRBJ2-3; the table calls TRBD1, which could not be checked here. TRBV21-1 is assigned pseudogene status. This CDR3 region has 15 residues. CDR3 DNA sequence: TGTGCCAGCCCCAAAAACCAGGGAGGCACAGATACGCAGTATTTT. Translating it yields CASPKNQGGTDTQYF.

Note on this clonotype: In a library made to pick up alpha chains, this beta chain is a stray read with a size that means little. This chain uses TRBV9 with TRBJ2-7; 7 nucleotides match TRBD1. The CDR3 is made up of 15 amino acids. Germline CDR1 reads SGDLS; CDR2 reads YYNGEE. V dropped 3 bases and J dropped 5; count of bases not matched to a gene: 11. CDR3 sequence reads: CASSAQGVSIHEQYF. CDR3 sequence (DNA): TGTGCCAGCAGCGCGCAGGGGGTGTCTATCCACGAGCAGTACTTC.

As regards this clonotype: The library was designed around alpha chains, so this beta chain is a stray read whose abundance carries little weight. V is TRBV9 and J is TRBJ2-7; D is perhaps TRBD1 (6 bases). The CDR3 has 13 amino acids. Looked up from germline, CDR1 is SGDLS and CDR2 is YYNGEE. V was shortened by 3 bases and J by 2 bases, with 9 bases between the two germline ends. The CDR3 DNA sequence: TGTGCCAGCAGCGAGGGGGTGGCCTACGAGCAGTACTTC. Translating it yields CASSEGVAYEQYF.

In the case of this clonotype: The library was built for alpha chains, so this beta chain is an off-target read and its size means little. The CDR3 is CASSLAGEGETQYF. Here the CDR3 DNA reads TGTGCCAGCAGCCTAGCGGGAGAGGGCGAGACCCAGTACTTC. The chain has TRBV9 and TRBJ2-5; 10 bases fit TRBD2. The ends lost 4 bases at V and 5 bases at J; junction bases unmatched: 5. This CDR3 is built from 14 residues. Germline CDR1 is SGDLS and CDR2 is YYNGEE.

A remark on this clonotype: This beta chain appears as a stray read in a library generated for alpha chains; its size is not informative. The chain recombines TRBV4-3 with TRBJ2-7; 8 bases agree with TRBD1. CDR3 length equals 14 residues. Germline V gene lookup returns CDR1 LGHNA and CDR2 YSLEER. With V trimmed by 2 bases and J by 3 bases, 3 bases remained unmatched. CDR3 residues: CASSQNRGIYEQYF. CDR3 DNA sequence: TGCGCCAGCAGCCAAAACAGGGGGATCTACGAGCAGTACTTC.

With regard to this clonotype: This beta chain is an off-target read within a library intended for alpha chains, so its frequency means little. The chain carries TRBV4-2 and TRBJ2-5, with D possibly called TRBD1 or TRBD2 (5 bases each). Germline CDR1 LGHNA, CDR2 YNFKEQ. V was pared by 4 bases and J by 4 bases, with 13 bases between. This CDR3 spans 14 amino acids. The CDR3 sequence: CASSRNRDVETQYF. For the CDR3, the DNA is TGTGCCAGCAGCCGAAACCGGGACGTAGAGACCCAGTACTTC.

This clonotype has only one observation. The library was built for alpha chains, so this beta chain is an off-target read and its size means little. J is TRBJ1-1 and V is TRBV7-9; D not certain. Germline values: CDR1 SEHNR, CDR2 FQNEAQ (reference sequence). Deletions cut 5 bases from V and 8 bases from J, with 15 bases between. This CDR3 contains 13 residues. For the CDR3, the DNA is TGTGCCAGCAGCGCCCGGGCAGCCGCCGAAGCTTTCTTT. It codes for CASSARAAAEAFF. Using reference TRBV7-9 and TRBJ1-1 for the parts outside the CDR3, the full variable domain is DTGVSQNPRHKITKRGQNVTFRCDPISEHNRLYWYRQTLGQGPEFLTYFQNEAQLEKSRLLSDRFSAERPKGSFSTLEIQRTEQGDSAMYLCASSARAAAEAFFGQGTRLTVV.

As concerns this clonotype: Within a library made for alpha chains, this beta chain is off target, and its count is uninformative. This chain uses TRBV7-9 with TRBJ2-2, with D tentatively TRBD1 or TRBD2 (5 bases each). This CDR3 has 15 residues. V lost 1 base and J lost 4, with 10 bases in between. The germline CDR1 and CDR2 sequences are SEHNR and FQNEAQ (reference sequence). DNA of the CDR3: TGTGCCAGCAGCTTAGGAGGGGACGGCACCGGGGAGCTGTTTTTT. Its translation: CASSLGGDGTGELFF.

As for this clonotype: A library prepared for alpha chains yielded this beta chain as an off-target read; its size is of little meaning. The chain employs TRBV12-3 or TRBV12-4 and TRBJ2-5; the match to TRBD1 covers 8 bases. The CDR3 sequence is 13 residues long. Losses at the gene ends were 6 bases for V and 4 bases for J; bases not matched to a gene: 4. The CDR3 DNA is TGTGCCAGCAGATGGACAGGGCGAGAGACCCAGTACTTC. Protein product: CASRWTGRETQYF.

Concerning this clonotype: This beta chain represents an off-target read in a library built for alpha chains; its size is of limited meaning. The chain has TRBV6-5 and TRBJ2-4; D might be TRBD1 (6 bases). The CDR3 loop spans 14 amino acids. Germline V lookup: CDR1 MNHEY, CDR2 SVGAGI. Trimming left V 6 bases short and J 10 bases short, with 19 bases between. The DNA of the CDR3 is TGTGCCAGCAGGTACAACAGGGCACCCGCGATTCAGTACTTC. This gives the protein CASRYNRAPAIQYF.

This clonotype came up a few times. This beta chain turned up in a library designed for alpha chains; as an off-target read, its abundance says little. The chain carries TRBV5-4 and TRBJ2-7, with D perhaps being TRBD1 or TRBD2 (5 bases each). Germline assignment: CDR1 SGHNT and CDR2 YYREEE (reference sequence). Trimming took 5 bases from V and 11 from J, leaving 23 bases between them. The CDR3 extends over 14 amino acids. The CDR3 region is CASSPQGPGKKEYF. The CDR3, as DNA: TGTGCCAGCAGTCCTCAGGGACCGGGTAAAAAGGAGTACTTC.

Concerning this clonotype itself: The size of this beta chain means little, since it is a stray read in a library made for alpha chains. The rearrangement uses TRBV3-1 and TRBJ1-2; D gene uncertain. The CDR3 extends over 13 amino acids. V was trimmed by 0 bases and J by 4 bases, leaving 6 bases between them. Germline V gives CDR1 LGHDT, CDR2 YNNKEL (reference sequence). The CDR3 here is CASSQDGPYGYTF. CDR3 nucleotides: TGTGCCAGCAGCCAAGATGGACCCTATGGCTACACCTTC. Using reference TRBV3-1 and TRBJ1-2 for the parts outside the CDR3, the full variable domain is DTAVSQTPKYLVTQMGNDKSIKCEQNLGHDTMYWYKQDSKKFLKIMFSYNNKELIINETVPNRFSPKSPDKAHLNLHINSLELGDSAVYFCASSQDGPYGYTFGSGTRLTVV.

Comment on this clonotype: In a library made to pick up alpha chains, this beta chain is a stray read with a size that means little. The genes are TRBV20-1 and TRBJ2-1; D tentatively reads TRBD1 or TRBD2 (5 bases each). With 6 bases removed from V and 11 bases from J, the gap between germline ends came to 14 bases. This CDR3 is built from 11 residues. Germline lookup yields CDR1 DFQATT and CDR2 SNEGSKA (reference sequence). CDR3: CSAYSGAKQFF. The CDR3, as DNA: TGCAGTGCCTATTCCGGGGCGAAGCAGTTCTTC.

As concerns this clonotype: This beta chain is a stray read from a library made for alpha chains; its abundance is not meaningful. The chain joins TRBV7-2 to TRBJ2-7, with D perhaps matching TRBD2 (7 bases). The CDR3 is made up of 15 amino acids. Trimming stripped 5 bases from V and 0 bases from J, with 14 bases between. Germline V CDR1 and CDR2: SGHTA, FQGNSA. In DNA, the CDR3 is TGTGCCAGCAGCCAGGGGCGGGGGCTCTCCTACGAGCAGTACTTC. Translating it yields CASSQGRGLSYEQYF.

As to this clonotype: This beta chain is a stray read from a library made for alpha chains; its abundance is not meaningful. The chain has TRBV7-9 and TRBJ1-1; 7 nucleotides match TRBD1. Looked up from germline, CDR1 is SEHNR and CDR2 is FQNEAQ (reference sequence). The CDR3 contains 14 residues. V was clipped by 5 bases and J by 9 bases; unmatched bases: 12. The CDR3, as DNA: TGTGCCAGCAGCATACGGGACAGACTAACTAAAGCTTTCTTT. Its protein is CASSIRDRLTKAFF.

Details on this clonotype: This beta chain lies outside the target of a library built for alpha chains; its clone size means little. This chain joins TRBV7-6 and TRBJ2-2; TRBD2 aligns across 12 bases. The CDR3 extends over 15 amino acids. Looked up from germline, CDR1 is SGHVS and CDR2 is FNYEAQ. The V gene end was trimmed by 4 bases and the J gene end by 5 bases; junction bases not matched to a gene: 2. The CDR3 spells CASSSGLAGTGELFF. The CDR3 DNA sequence: TGTGCCAGCAGCTCCGGACTAGCGGGAACCGGGGAGCTGTTTTTT.

This clonotype was detected a few times. A library made for alpha chains picked up this beta chain off target, so its size means little. The chain joins TRBV6-2 or TRBV6-3 to TRBJ2-1; TRBD1 matches at 8 bases. This CDR3 spans 14 amino acids. Germline CDR1 MNHEY, CDR2 SVGEGT. V shed 4 bases, J shed 4 bases, and the junction held 3 bases outside the gene matches. The CDR3 region has the DNA TGTGCCAGCAGTTTGGGACAGGCATACAATGAGCAGTTCTTC. Translating it yields CASSLGQAYNEQFF.

This clonotype was counted a few times. This beta chain represents an off-target read in a library built for alpha chains; its size is of limited meaning. The chain couples TRBV6-5 to TRBJ2-3; TRBD2 aligns across 8 bases. CDR3 length: 19 residues. Looked up from germline, CDR1 is MNHEY and CDR2 is SVGAGI. J gave up 1 base and V 0 bases, and 12 bases lay outside the gene matches. In nucleotides, the CDR3 is TGTGCCAGCAGTTACTCGATATTCGGTGCAGCGGGAGGCACAGATACGCAGTATTTT. Translating it yields CASSYSIFGAAGGTDTQYF.

For this clonotype: Within a library made for alpha chains, this beta chain is off target, and its count is uninformative. This rearrangement joins TRBV7-8 to TRBJ2-1; 7 positions agree with TRBD2. Germline V gives CDR1 SGHVS, CDR2 FQNEAQ. V was clipped by 0 bases and J by 1 base; unmatched bases: 9. This CDR3 contains 18 residues. This CDR3 reads CASSLANAGAPSYNEQFF. The CDR3 nucleotides read TGTGCCAGCAGCTTAGCGAATGCGGGAGCACCGTCCTACAATGAGCAGTTCTTC. The entire variable domain, with the rest obtained from reference TRBV7-8 and TRBJ2-1, is as follows: GAGVSQSPRYKVAKRGQDVALRCDPISGHVSLFWYQQALGQGPEFLTYFQNEAQLDKSGLPSDRFFAERPEGSVSTLKIQRTQQEDSAVYLCASSLANAGAPSYNEQFFGPGTRLTVL.

The sample holds a few counts of this clonotype. As an off-target read in a library built for alpha chains, this beta chain has a frequency of little significance. The chain is built from TRBV6-1 and TRBJ1-4; no definite D call. This CDR3 spans 14 amino acids. The V and J ends lost 2 bases and 10 bases respectively, with 14 bases between them. The germline CDR1 and CDR2 sequences are MNHNS and SASEGT. The CDR3 is CASSETRTELKLFF. The CDR3 region has the DNA TGTGCCAGCAGTGAAACCCGGACGGAGCTAAAACTGTTTTTT.

This clonotype has a handful of counts. This beta chain is off target for a library built for alpha chains, so its abundance means little. V usage is TRBV27 and J usage is TRBJ1-6; D gene ambiguous. Germline assignment: CDR1 MNHEY and CDR2 SMNVEV (reference sequence). The CDR3 extends over 14 amino acids. Between the trimmed V and J ends, which lost 3 bases and 7 bases, there was a span of 10 bases. CDR3 nucleotides: TGTGCCAGCAGTTTCACCAACGGGAATTCACCCCTCCACTTT. Translated: CASSFTNGNSPLHF.

Concerning this clonotype: With the library built for alpha chains, this beta chain is off target and its frequency is not meaningful. V usage is TRBV2 and J usage is TRBJ1-4, with 7 bases aligning to TRBD1. Per germline, CDR1 SNHLY and CDR2 FYNNEI. The CDR3 has 15 amino acids. V lost 7 bases, J lost 0 bases, and 5 bases stayed unmatched. CDR3 sequence reads: CASKGQTSTNEKLFF. CDR3 coding DNA: TGTGCCAGCAAGGGACAGACTTCAACTAATGAAAAACTGTTTTTT.

Concerning this clonotype itself: This beta chain came through as a stray read in a library set up for alpha chains, and its size says little. The chain joins TRBV7-8 to TRBJ2-1; TRBD2 aligns across 8 bases. This CDR3 has 18 amino acids. Germline assignment: CDR1 SGHVS and CDR2 FQNEAQ. With 5 bases clipped from V and 10 bases from J, the junction kept 22 bases outside the gene matches. The CDR3 reads CASSVVYSGTRALREQFF. CDR3 in DNA: TGTGCCAGCAGCGTAGTATACTCCGGGACTAGAGCCCTCAGGGAGCAGTTCTTC.